This TCR beta chain is drawn from a study of blood T cell repertoires in COVID-19. Some clones are missing from TCRdb's copy, which holds only in-frame ones; the method was immunoSEQ multiplex PCR. The repertoire includes about 260,000 clones, about 89% of them detected once, and about 2.1% sits in the top ten. This CDR3 has 18 amino acids. CDR1 and CDR2 from the germline V gene are SGHTA and FQGNSA. V gave up 5 bases and J gave up 0 bases; unmatched junction bases: 11. The receptor was derived from a woman between 50 and 59 years old with acute or convalescent COVID-19. The specimen was peripheral blood. The chain is built from TRBV7-2 and TRBJ2-7; 12 bases line up with TRBD2. The CDR3, as DNA: TGTGCCAGCAGCCAACGACTAGCGGGAGACCTCGCCTCCTACGAGCAGTACTTC. This sequence encodes CASSQRLAGDLASYEQYF.